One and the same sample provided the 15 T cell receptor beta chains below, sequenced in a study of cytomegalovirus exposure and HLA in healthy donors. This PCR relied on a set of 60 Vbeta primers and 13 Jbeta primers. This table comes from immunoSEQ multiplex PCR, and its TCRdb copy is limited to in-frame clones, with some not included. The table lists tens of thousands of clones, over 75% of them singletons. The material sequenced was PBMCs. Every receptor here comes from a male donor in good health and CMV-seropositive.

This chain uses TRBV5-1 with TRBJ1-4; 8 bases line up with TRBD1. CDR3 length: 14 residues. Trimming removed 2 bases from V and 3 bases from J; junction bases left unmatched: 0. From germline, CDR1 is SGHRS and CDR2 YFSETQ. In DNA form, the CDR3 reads TGCGCCAGCAGCTTACAGGGGGCTAATGAAAAACTGTTTTTT. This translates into CASSLQGANEKLFF.

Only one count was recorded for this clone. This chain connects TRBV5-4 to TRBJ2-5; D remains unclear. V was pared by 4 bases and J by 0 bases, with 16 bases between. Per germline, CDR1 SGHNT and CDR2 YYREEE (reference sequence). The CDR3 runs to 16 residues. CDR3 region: CASSSPQAGYQETQYF. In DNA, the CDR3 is TGTGCCAGCAGCAGCCCCCAAGCCGGGTACCAAGAGACCCAGTACTTC.

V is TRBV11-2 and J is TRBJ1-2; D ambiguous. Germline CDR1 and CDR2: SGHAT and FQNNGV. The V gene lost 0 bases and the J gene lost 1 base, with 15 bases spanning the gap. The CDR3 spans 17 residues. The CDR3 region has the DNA TGTGCCAGCAGCTTAGATAGCCAGACCGCCGTTAACTATGGCTACACCTTC. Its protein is CASSLDSQTAVNYGYTF.

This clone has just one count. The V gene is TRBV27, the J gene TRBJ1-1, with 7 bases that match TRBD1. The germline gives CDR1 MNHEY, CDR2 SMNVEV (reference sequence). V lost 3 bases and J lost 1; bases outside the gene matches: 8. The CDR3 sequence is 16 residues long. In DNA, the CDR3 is TGTGCCAGCAGTTTTTCCTCCAGGGGGAGGAACACTGAAGCTTTCTTT. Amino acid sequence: CASSFSSRGRNTEAFF.

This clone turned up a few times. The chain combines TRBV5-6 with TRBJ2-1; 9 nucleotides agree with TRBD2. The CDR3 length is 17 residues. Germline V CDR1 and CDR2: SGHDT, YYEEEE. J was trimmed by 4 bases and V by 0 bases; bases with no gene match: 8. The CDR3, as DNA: TGTGCCAGCAGCTTGGGGTCGTTAGCGGGAGCATACAATGAGCAGTTCTTC. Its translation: CASSLGSLAGAYNEQFF.

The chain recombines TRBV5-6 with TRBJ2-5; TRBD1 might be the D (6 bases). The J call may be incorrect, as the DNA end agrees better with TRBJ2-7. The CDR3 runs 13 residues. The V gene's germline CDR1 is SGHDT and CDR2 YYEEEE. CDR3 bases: TGTGCCAGCAGCCGGACAGCCTCCTACGAGCAGTACTTC. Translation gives CASSRTASYEQYF.

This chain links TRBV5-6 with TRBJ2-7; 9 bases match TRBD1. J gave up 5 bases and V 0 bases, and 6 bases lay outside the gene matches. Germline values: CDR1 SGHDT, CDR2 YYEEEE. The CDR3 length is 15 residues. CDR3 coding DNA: TGTGCCAGCAGCTTGGTGGGACAGGGTTTTGACGAGCAGTACTTC. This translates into CASSLVGQGFDEQYF. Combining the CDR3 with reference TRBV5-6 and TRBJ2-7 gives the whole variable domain DAGVTQSPTHLIKTRGQQVTLRCSPKSGHDTVSWYQQALGQGPQFIFQYYEEEERQRGNFPDRFSGHQFPNYSSELNVNALLLGDSALYLCASSLVGQGFDEQYFGPGTRLTVT.

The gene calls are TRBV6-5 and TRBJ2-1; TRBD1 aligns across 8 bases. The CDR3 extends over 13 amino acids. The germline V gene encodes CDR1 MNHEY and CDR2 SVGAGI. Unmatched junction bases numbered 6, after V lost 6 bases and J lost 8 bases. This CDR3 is CASSRDRKYEQFF. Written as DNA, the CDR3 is TGTGCCAGCAGCCGGGACAGGAAATATGAGCAGTTCTTC.

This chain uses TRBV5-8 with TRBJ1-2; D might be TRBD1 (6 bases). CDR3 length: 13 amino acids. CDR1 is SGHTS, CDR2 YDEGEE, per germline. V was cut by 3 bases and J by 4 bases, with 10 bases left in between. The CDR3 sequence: CASSSDSAYGYTF. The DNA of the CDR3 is TGTGCCAGCAGCTCGGACAGCGCCTATGGCTACACCTTC.

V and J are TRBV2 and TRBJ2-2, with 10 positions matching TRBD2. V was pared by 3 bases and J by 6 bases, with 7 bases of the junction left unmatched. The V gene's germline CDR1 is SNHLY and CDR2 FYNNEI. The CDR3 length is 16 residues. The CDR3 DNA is TGTGCCAGCAGTGAGTTAACTAGCGGGACCTCCGGGGAGCTGTTTTTT. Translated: CASSELTSGTSGELFF.

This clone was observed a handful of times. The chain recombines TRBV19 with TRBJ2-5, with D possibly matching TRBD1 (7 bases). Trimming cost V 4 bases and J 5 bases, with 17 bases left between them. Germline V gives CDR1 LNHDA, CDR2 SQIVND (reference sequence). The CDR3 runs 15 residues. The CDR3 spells CASSTSGGGLETQYF. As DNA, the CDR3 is TGTGCCAGTAGTACGAGCGGAGGGGGCTTGGAGACCCAGTACTTC.

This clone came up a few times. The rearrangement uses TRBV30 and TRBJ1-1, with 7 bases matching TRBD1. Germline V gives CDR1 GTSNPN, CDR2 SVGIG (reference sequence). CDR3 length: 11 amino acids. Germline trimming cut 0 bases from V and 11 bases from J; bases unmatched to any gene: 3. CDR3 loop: CAWSVPTGAFF. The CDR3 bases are TGTGCCTGGAGTGTACCGACAGGGGCTTTCTTT.

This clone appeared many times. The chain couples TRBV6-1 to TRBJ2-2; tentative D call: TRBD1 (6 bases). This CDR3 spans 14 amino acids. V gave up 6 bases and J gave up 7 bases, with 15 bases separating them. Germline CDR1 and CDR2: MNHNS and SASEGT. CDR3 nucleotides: TGTGCCAGCAGCGTTACAGGGCGGCACGGGGAGCTGTTTTTT. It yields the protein CASSVTGRHGELFF.

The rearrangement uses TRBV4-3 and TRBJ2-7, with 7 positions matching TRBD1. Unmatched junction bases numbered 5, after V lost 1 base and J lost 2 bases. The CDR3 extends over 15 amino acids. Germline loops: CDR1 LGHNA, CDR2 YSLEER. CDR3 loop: CASSQGTGGPYEQYF. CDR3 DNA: TGCGCCAGCAGCCAAGGGACAGGTGGACCCTACGAGCAGTACTTC.

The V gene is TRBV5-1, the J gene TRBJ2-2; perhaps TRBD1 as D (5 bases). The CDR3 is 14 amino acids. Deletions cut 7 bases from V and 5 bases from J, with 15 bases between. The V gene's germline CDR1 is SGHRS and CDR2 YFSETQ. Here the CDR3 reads CASGFAGQTGELFF. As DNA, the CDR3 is TGCGCCAGCGGTTTCGCAGGGCAAACCGGGGAGCTGTTTTTT.